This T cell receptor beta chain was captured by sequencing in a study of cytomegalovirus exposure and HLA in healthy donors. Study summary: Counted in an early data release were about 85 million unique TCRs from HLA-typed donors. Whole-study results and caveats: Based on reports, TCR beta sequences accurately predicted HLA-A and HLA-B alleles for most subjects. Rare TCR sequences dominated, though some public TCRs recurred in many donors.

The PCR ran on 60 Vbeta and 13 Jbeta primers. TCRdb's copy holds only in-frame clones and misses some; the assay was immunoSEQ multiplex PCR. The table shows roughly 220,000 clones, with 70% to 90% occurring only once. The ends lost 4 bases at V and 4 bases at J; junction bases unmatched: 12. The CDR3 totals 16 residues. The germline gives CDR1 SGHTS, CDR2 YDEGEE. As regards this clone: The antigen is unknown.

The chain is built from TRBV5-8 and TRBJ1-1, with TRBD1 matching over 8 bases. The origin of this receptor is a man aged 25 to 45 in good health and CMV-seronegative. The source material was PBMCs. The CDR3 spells CASSPAGTGVSTEAFF. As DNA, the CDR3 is TGTGCCAGCAGCCCGGCCGGGACAGGTGTGAGCACTGAAGCTTTCTTT.